Below, 11 T cell receptor beta chains from the same sample are listed, as sequenced in a study of blood T cell repertoires in COVID-19. Measured with immunoSEQ multiplex PCR; TCRdb has only the in-frame clones, and not every one. The data hold about 250,000 clones, with around 83% observed a single time. The sample taken for sequencing was peripheral blood. These receptors all come from a man aged 35-49 years with active or convalescent COVID-19.

A word on this clone: Given the absence of the conserved phenylalanine or tryptophan at the CDR3 end, a read error is likely. No DNA is shown, since the ends of the CDR3 on it are uncertain; the CDR3 is the one TCRdb lists. The rearrangement uses TRBV6-2 or TRBV6-3 and TRBJ1-2; the table's D gene call, TRBD1, was not cross checked with the DNA. The CDR3 length equals 12 residues, ends included. Germline V gene sequence: CDR1 MNHEY, CDR2 SVGEGT. The CDR3 loop is CASSYGAGRPLY.

The V call is TRBV4-1, the J call TRBJ2-5; D perhaps matches TRBD1 (5 bases). The V and J ends lost 3 bases and 0 bases respectively, with 11 bases between them. CDR1 is MGHRA and CDR2 is YSYEKL in the germline V gene. The CDR3 contains 15 residues. CDR3 DNA: TGCGCCAGCAGCCAGGGTCGACAGTACCAAGAGACCCAGTACTTC. Encoded protein: CASSQGRQYQETQYF.

This CDR3 is CASSLGQGPYEQYF. CDR3 bases: TGTGCCAGCAGTCTGGGACAGGGGCCCTACGAGCAGTACTTC. The chain couples TRBV5-5 to TRBJ2-7; the match to TRBD1 covers 10 bases. After removal of 5 bases from V and 2 bases from J, the junction contained 4 bases not matched to a gene. Germline values: CDR1 SGHKS, CDR2 YYEKEE (reference sequence). The CDR3 contains 14 residues.

The V call is TRBV30, the J call TRBJ1-4; TRBD1 is a possible D gene (5 bases). The V gene's germline CDR1 is GTSNPN and CDR2 SVGIG (reference sequence). The CDR3 has 14 amino acids. V was shortened by 5 bases and J by 7 bases, with 17 bases between the two germline ends. The DNA of the CDR3 is TGTGCCTGGTCTACCGTGGGGGGAACTGAAAAACTGTTTTTT. This encodes CAWSTVGGTEKLFF.

The table lists this clone with a few counts. The chain combines TRBV7-2 with TRBJ2-2; 8 nucleotides match TRBD2. Per germline, CDR1 SGHTA and CDR2 FQGNSA. Trimming took 5 bases from V and 1 from J; bases not matched to a gene: 0. The CDR3 is 14 amino acids. The CDR3: CASSRGGNTGELFF. In nucleotides, the CDR3 is TGTGCCAGCAGCCGGGGGGGGAACACCGGGGAGCTGTTTTTT.

This rearrangement joins TRBV18 to TRBJ1-1, with 8 bases fitting TRBD1. This CDR3 has 15 amino acids. V lost 3 bases and J lost 4; bases outside the gene matches: 7. Germline V gives CDR1 KGHSH, CDR2 LQKENI. The CDR3: CASSPRDRTGTEAFF. CDR3 nucleotides: TGTGCCAGCTCACCCCGGGACAGGACAGGCACTGAAGCTTTCTTT.

Remarks on this clone: The junction departs from the called germline gene at one end, perhaps through a read error. This chain uses TRBV7-7 with TRBJ2-5; 10 bases map to TRBD1. Germline-derived CDR1 and CDR2 are SSHAT and FNYEAQ (reference sequence). The CDR3 extends over 15 amino acids. Here the CDR3 reads CASSPRRTGGETQYF. CDR3 sequence (DNA): TGTGCTAGCAGCCCCCGCAGGACAGGGGGAGAGACCCAGTACTTC.

The V gene is TRBV6-5, the J gene TRBJ1-5, with D maybe TRBD1 (5 bases). This CDR3 contains 15 residues. The V gene lost 5 bases and the J gene lost 9 bases, with 20 bases spanning the gap. Germline V lookup: CDR1 MNHEY, CDR2 SVGAGI. CDR3 residues: CASSQTQGNNMPQHF. The CDR3 DNA sequence: TGTGCCAGCAGTCAAACCCAGGGAAACAATATGCCCCAGCATTTT.

This clone has only a few counts. The genes are TRBV14 and TRBJ2-7; TRBD1 aligns across 10 bases. The CDR3 runs to 18 residues. Germline CDR1 reads SGHDN; CDR2 reads FVKESK. V lost 4 bases and J lost 6; bases outside the gene matches: 18. Here the CDR3 reads CASSRVGLKDRGFSEQYF. CDR3 DNA: TGTGCCAGCAGCCGCGTGGGACTAAAGGACAGGGGGTTTTCCGAGCAGTACTTC.

The chain joins TRBV6-5 to TRBJ1-2; TRBD1 aligns across 7 bases. Germline CDR1 MNHEY, CDR2 SVGAGI. The CDR3 consists of 13 residues. Trimming removed 6 bases from V and 8 bases from J; junction bases left unmatched: 9. CDR3 sequence (DNA): TGTGCCAGCAGCGAGAACAGGGGTCACGGCTACACCTTC. Translating it yields CASSENRGHGYTF.

The V and J genes are TRBV9 and TRBJ2-5; 9 bases fit TRBD2. CDR3 length: 17 residues. Germline-derived CDR1 and CDR2 are SGDLS and YYNGEE. Germline trimming cut 1 base from V and 2 bases from J; bases unmatched to any gene: 9. The CDR3 protein is CASSVIAGGSIQETQYF. CDR3 DNA sequence: TGTGCCAGCAGCGTAATTGCGGGGGGGTCGATACAAGAGACCCAGTACTTC.